The present T cell receptor beta chain was sequenced within a study of T cells after posttransplantation cyclophosphamide. The study, taken as a whole, reports: After PTCy, TRB diversity resembled that of CNI/methotrexate controls.

A marrow graft followed busulfan-fludarabine conditioning, with cyclophosphamide on days +3 and +4. About this clone itself: Antigen: not known.

Here immunoSEQ multiplex PCR was the method, and the copy in TCRdb shows in-frame clones only, minus some. The data contain about 43,000 clones, around 91% of them seen just once; the ten biggest clones take up over 2%. This CDR3 region has 14 residues. The germline gives CDR1 MNHNS, CDR2 SASEGT. V lost 6 bases and J lost 2, with 10 bases in between. The TCR originated in a male patient over 55 who received an allogeneic stem cell transplant from a related donor and was CMV-positive. Part of the T cell pool may stem from the graft donor. This chain connects TRBV6-1 to TRBJ2-2; D unclear. The source was PBMCs, collected around 63 days after allogeneic stem cell transplant with posttransplant cyclophosphamide. In nucleotides, the CDR3 is TGTGCCAGCAGGAACACCCCAAACACCGGGGAGCTGTTTTTT. Protein: CASRNTPNTGELFF.